This is a list of T cell receptor beta chains from one sample in a study of cytomegalovirus exposure and HLA in healthy donors. The repertoire was sequenced with immunoSEQ multiplex PCR; TCRdb's copy has only in-frame clones and lacks some. The sample holds fewer than 200,000 clones; approximately 80% are singletons and the top ten take 9.7%. The sample comprised PBMCs. The receptors shown here come from a man aged 18 to 29 in good health and CMV-seropositive. Both conserved end residues are part of each CDR3. A D gene is named only where the DNA matches it firmly. The listing skips clone size in some rows; elsewhere it reads once, few, many or a size class.

V	J	D	length	size	CDR3	DNA
TRBV6-5	TRBJ1-1	TRBD1	14	.	CASRDGQGRPEAFF	TGTGCCAGCAGGGACGGACAGGGAAGGCCTGAAGCTTTCTTT
TRBV5-1	TRBJ2-5	.	13	.	CASSQQGPETQYF	TGCGCCAGCAGCCAACAGGGCCCAGAGACCCAGTACTTC
TRBV30	TRBJ2-3	TRBD2	16	.	CAWSVGLAASTDTQYF	TGTGCCTGGAGTGTAGGGCTAGCGGCTAGCACAGATACGCAGTATTTT
TRBV6-6	TRBJ1-4	TRBD1	16	few	CASRTGGVGTNEKLFF	TGTGCCAGCAGGACAGGGGGGGTAGGGACTAATGAAAAACTGTTTTTT
TRBV19	TRBJ2-5	TRBD1	12	.	CASKTGGETQYF	TGTGCCAGCAAGACAGGGGGCGAGACCCAGTACTTC
TRBV6-6	TRBJ1-5	.	15	.	CASSQHPSSFEPQHF	TGTGCCAGCAGTCAACACCCGTCCAGTTTCGAGCCCCAGCATTTT
TRBV5-5	TRBJ2-7	.	15	.	CASSPVGRGPYEQYF	TGTGCCAGCAGCCCCGTGGGTAGGGGTCCCTACGAGCAGTACTTC
TRBV28	TRBJ2-3	TRBD1	16	once	CASSTPGQGLADTQYF	TGTGCCAGCAGTACGCCGGGACAGGGTCTCGCAGATACGCAGTATTTT
TRBV7-9	TRBJ2-1	.	14	.	CASSLWTEDNEQFF	TGTGCCAGCAGCTTATGGACAGAAGACAATGAGCAGTTCTTC
TRBV10-3	TRBJ2-2	TRBD1	17	.	CAISDFEDREHTGELFF	TGTGCCATCAGTGATTTCGAGGACAGGGAGCACACCGGGGAGCTGTTTTTT
TRBV6-4	TRBJ2-2	TRBD2	17	.	CASSDGAGGRGTGELFF	TGTGCCAGCAGTGACGGAGCGGGAGGGCGAGGGACCGGGGAGCTGTTTTTT
TRBV6-5	TRBJ2-3	.	13	.	CASIVPGTDTQYF	TGTGCCAGCATTGTACCAGGGACAGATACGCAGTATTTT
TRBV28	TRBJ2-2	.	15	.	CASSYGQIPTGELFF	TGTGCCAGCAGTTACGGACAAATCCCCACCGGGGAGCTGTTTTTT
TRBV2	TRBJ2-7	.	15	.	CASRVVWQGPYEQYF	TGTGCCAGCCGAGTTGTCTGGCAGGGGCCCTACGAGCAGTACTTC
TRBV5-1	TRBJ2-7	.	13	.	CASSWEPSYEQYF	TGCGCCAGCAGCTGGGAGCCATCCTACGAGCAGTACTTC
TRBV5-1	TRBJ2-7	TRBD1	14	.	CASSKGDRAYEQYF	TGCGCCAGCAGCAAGGGGGACAGAGCCTACGAGCAGTACTTC